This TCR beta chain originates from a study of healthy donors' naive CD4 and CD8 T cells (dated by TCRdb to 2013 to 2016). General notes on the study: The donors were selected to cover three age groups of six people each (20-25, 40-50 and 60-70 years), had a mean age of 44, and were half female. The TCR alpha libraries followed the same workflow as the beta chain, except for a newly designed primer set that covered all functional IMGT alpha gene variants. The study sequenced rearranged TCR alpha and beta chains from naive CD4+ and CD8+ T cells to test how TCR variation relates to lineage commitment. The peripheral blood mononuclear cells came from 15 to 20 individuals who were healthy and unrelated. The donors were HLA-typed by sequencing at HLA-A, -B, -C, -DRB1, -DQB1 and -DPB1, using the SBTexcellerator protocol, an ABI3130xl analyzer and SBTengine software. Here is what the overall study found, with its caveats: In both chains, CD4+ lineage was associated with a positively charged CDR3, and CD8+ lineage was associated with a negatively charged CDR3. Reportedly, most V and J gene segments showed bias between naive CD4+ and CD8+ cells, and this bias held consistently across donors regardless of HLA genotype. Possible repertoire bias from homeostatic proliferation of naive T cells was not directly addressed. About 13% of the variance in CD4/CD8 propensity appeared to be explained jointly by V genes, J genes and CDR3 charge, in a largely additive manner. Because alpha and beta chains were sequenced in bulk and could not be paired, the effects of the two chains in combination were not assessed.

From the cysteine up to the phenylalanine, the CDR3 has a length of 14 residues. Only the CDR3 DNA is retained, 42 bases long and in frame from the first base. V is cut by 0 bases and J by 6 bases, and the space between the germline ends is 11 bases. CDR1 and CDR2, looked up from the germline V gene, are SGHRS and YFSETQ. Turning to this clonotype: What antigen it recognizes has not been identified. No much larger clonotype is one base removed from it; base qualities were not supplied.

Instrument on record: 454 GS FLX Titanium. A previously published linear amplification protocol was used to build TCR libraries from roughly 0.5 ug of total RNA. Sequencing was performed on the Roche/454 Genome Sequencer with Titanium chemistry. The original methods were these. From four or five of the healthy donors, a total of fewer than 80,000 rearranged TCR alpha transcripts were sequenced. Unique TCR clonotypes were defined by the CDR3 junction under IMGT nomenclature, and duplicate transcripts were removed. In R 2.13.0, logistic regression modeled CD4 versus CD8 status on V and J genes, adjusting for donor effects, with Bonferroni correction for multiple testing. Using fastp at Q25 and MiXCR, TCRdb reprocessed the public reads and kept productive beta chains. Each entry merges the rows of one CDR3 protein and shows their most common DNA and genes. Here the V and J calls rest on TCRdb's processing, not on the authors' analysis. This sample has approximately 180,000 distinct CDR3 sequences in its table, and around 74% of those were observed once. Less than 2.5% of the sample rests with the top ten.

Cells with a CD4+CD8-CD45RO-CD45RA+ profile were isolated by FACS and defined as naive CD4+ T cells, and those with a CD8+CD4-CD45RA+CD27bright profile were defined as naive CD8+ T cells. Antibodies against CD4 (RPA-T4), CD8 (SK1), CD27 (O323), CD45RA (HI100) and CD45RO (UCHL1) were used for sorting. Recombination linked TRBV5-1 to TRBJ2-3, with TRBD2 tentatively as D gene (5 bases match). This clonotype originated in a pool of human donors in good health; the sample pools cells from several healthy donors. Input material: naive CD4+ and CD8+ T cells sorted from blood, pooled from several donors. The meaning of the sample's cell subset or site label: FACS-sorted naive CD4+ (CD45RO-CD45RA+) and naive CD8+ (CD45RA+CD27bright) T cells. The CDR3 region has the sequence CASSLESQRDTQYF. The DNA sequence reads TGCGCCAGCAGCTTGGAGTCCCAGCGGGATACGCAGTATTTT.